The 3 T cell receptor beta chains given below trace back to one sample, sequenced in a study of glioma-infiltrating T cells. Using RNA template, CDR3s of TCR alpha and beta were amplified with iRepertoire arm-PCR. TCRdb independently ran MiXCR on the multiplex PCR reads; one entry per CDR3 protein. The sample records about 130,000 distinct CDR3 sequences, around 23% being singletons. The sequencing input was glioma tissue, nonneoplastic brain tissue, or PBMCs (not recorded which). The receptor source for this set is a human donor with low-grade glioma or glioblastoma, undergoing nonglioma brain surgery, or in good health (not recorded which).

A few counts support this clonotype. The chain links TRBV29-1 to TRBJ2-5; TRBD1 or TRBD2 may be the D gene (5 bases each). The CDR3 length is 12 residues. Looked up from germline, CDR1 is SQVTM and CDR2 is ANQGSEA. The V and J ends lost 6 bases and 5 bases respectively, with 13 bases between them. The CDR3 loop reads CSVQGVEETQYF. The CDR3 DNA reads TGCAGCGTCCAGGGAGTGGAGGAGACCCAGTACTTC.

This clonotype was picked up many times. The chain has TRBV5-1 and TRBJ2-1, with unresolved D. V gave up 3 bases and J gave up 7 bases, with 5 bases separating them. This CDR3 spans 11 amino acids. Germline-derived CDR1 and CDR2 are SGHRS and YFSETQ. In DNA, the CDR3 is TGCGCCAGCAGCTCCCGAAATGAGCAGTTCTTC. This gives the protein CASSSRNEQFF. Using reference TRBV5-1 and TRBJ2-1 for the parts outside the CDR3, the full variable domain is KAGVTQTPRYLIKTRGQQVTLSCSPISGHRSVSWYQQTPGQGLQFLFEYFSETQRNKGNFPGRFSGRQFSNSRSEMNVSTLELGDSALYLCASSSRNEQFFGPGTRLTVL.

About this clonotype: Being one base from a much bigger clone, this may be a read error. The rearrangement links TRBV14 to TRBJ1-6, with D perhaps matching TRBD1 (5 bases). CDR1 is SGHDN, CDR2 FVKESK, per germline. This CDR3 comprises 15 residues. The CDR3 nucleotides are TGTGCCAGCAGCCGAACGGGGGGTACAAATTCACCCATCCACTTT. This sequence encodes CASSRTGGTNSPIHF.